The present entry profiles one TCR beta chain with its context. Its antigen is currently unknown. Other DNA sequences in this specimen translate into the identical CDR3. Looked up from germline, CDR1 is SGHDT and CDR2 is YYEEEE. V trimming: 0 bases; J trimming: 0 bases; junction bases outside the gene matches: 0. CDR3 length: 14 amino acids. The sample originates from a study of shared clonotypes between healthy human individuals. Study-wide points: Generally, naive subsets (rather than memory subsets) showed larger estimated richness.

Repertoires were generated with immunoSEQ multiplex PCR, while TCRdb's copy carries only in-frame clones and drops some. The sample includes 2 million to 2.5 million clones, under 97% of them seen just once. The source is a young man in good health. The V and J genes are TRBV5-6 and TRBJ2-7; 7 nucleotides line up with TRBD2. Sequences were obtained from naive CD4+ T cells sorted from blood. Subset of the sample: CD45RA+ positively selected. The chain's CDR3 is CASSLGGSSYEQYF. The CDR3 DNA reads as TGTGCCAGCAGCTTGGGCGGGAGCTCCTACGAGCAGTACTTC.